The 8 T cell receptor beta chains reported below all come from one sample, sequenced in a study of blood T cell repertoires in COVID-19. Clones were sequenced by immunoSEQ multiplex PCR, and TCRdb holds only the in-frame ones, with some missing. The table has about 380,000 clones, more than 65% seen once. The sequencing sample was made of peripheral blood. The receptor set was obtained from a human donor with acute or convalescent COVID-19. The donor label of this sample is uncertain.

The chain couples TRBV7-9 to TRBJ2-5, with a possible D match to TRBD1 (5 bases). Deletions cut 2 bases from V and 7 bases from J, with 5 bases between. CDR1 SEHNR and CDR2 FQNEAQ come from the germline V gene (reference sequence). The CDR3 runs to 11 residues. Here the CDR3 reads CASSLTGTQYF. The CDR3 coding sequence is TGTGCCAGCAGCTTAACAGGGACCCAGTACTTC.

This clone has just one count. This chain connects TRBV4-1 to TRBJ1-5; D is uncertain. Per the germline V gene, CDR1 is MGHRA and CDR2 is YSYEKL. CDR3 length: 15 amino acids. V lost 0 bases and J lost 7, with 13 bases in between. CDR3 in DNA: TGCGCCAGCAGCCAAGAAATCGGTCGGTCCCAGCCCCAGCATTTT. Protein: CASSQEIGRSQPQHF.

This clone was recorded only once. This chain joins TRBV27 and TRBJ1-3, with D uncertain. Germline loops: CDR1 MNHEY, CDR2 SMNVEV (reference sequence). The CDR3 runs to 17 residues. Trimming stripped 6 bases from V and 0 bases from J, with 18 bases between. Written as DNA, the CDR3 is TGTGCCAGCAGCCGAGGAGCGGGGTCCACCTCTGGAAACACCATATATTTT. Protein: CASSRGAGSTSGNTIYF.

Only a few counts were recorded for this clone. The V and J genes are TRBV11-2 and TRBJ1-1; no clear D. CDR1 is SGHAT, CDR2 FQNNGV, per germline. V was clipped by 2 bases and J by 7 bases, with 14 bases between them. This CDR3 is 14 amino acids long. The CDR3 DNA sequence: TGTGCCAGCAGCTTACAAACTCTAGTTGGTGAAGCTTTCTTT. This gives the protein CASSLQTLVGEAFF.

The rearrangement links TRBV4-2 to TRBJ1-5; 8 bases align to TRBD1. The CDR3 has 14 amino acids. The trim removed 4 bases at V and 5 bases at J, leaving 4 bases unmatched. Germline values: CDR1 LGHNA, CDR2 YNFKEQ. CDR3 sequence reads: CASSLATGDQPQHF. Written as DNA, the CDR3 is TGTGCCAGCAGCCTAGCGACAGGGGATCAGCCCCAGCATTTT.

The rearrangement joins TRBV19 to TRBJ1-6; a weak D match, TRBD1 (6 bases). Per the germline V gene, CDR1 is LNHDA and CDR2 is SQIVND (reference sequence). Trimming shortened V by 4 bases and J by 10 bases, and 11 bases separated the two germline ends. The CDR3 is 13 amino acids. The CDR3 DNA reads TGTGCCAGTAGTAATCTCAGGGGATCACCCCTCCACTTT. This translates into CASSNLRGSPLHF. The variable domain in full, with the rest retrieved from reference TRBV19 and TRBJ1-6, is DGGITQSPKYLFRKEGQNVTLSCEQNLNHDAMYWYRQDPGQGLRLIYYSQIVNDFQKGDIAEGYSVSREKKESFPLTVTSAQKNPTAFYLCASSNLRGSPLHFGNGTRLTVT.

The rearrangement uses TRBV18 and TRBJ2-7; 8 nucleotides agree with TRBD1. This CDR3 comprises 14 residues. J gave up 1 base and V 6 bases, and 5 bases lay outside the gene matches. Germline V gene data show CDR1 as KGHSH and CDR2 as LQKENI. Here the CDR3 DNA reads TGTGCCAGCTCCGCCGGGACAGGATCCTACGAGCAGTACTTC. Amino acids: CASSAGTGSYEQYF.

The J gene is TRBJ2-7, the V gene TRBV3-1 (or the pseudogene TRBV3-2); D remains unclear. CDR3 length: 15 amino acids. From germline, CDR1 is LGHDT and CDR2 YNNKEL (reference sequence). V lost 0 bases, J lost 3 bases, and 12 bases lay in between. The CDR3 loop reads CASSQERRLFYEQYF. CDR3 bases: TGTGCCAGCAGCCAAGAGAGGCGTCTGTTCTACGAGCAGTACTTC.